The 32 T cell receptor beta chains presented below share a single source sample, sequenced in a study of patients and donors after allogeneic stem cell transplantation. MiXCR was run by TCRdb on the RT-PCR reads, yielding one entry per CDR3 protein. The sample has hundreds of thousands of distinct CDR3 sequences, around 16% seen once. The sequencing input was blood, either unsorted or a sorted T cell fraction (not recorded which). The receptor set was obtained from a human donor who was either an allogeneic HSCT recipient or a stem cell or donor lymphocyte infusion donor (not recorded which). It is not recorded whose cells these are; they may come from a transplant donor.

This clonotype was counted only a few times. The V call is TRBV24-1, the J call TRBJ1-2, with unresolved D. Germline CDR1 reads KGHDR; CDR2 reads SFDVKD. The V end lost 4 bases, the J end lost 7 bases, and 6 bases lay between the germline ends. The CDR3 contains 11 residues. CDR3 sequence (DNA): TGTGCCACCAGTGAAGGCTCTGGCTACACCTTC. It is translated as CATSEGSGYTF.

The sample holds a few counts of this clonotype. The chain has TRBV5-1 and TRBJ2-5; TRBD1 might be the D (6 bases). The germline V gene encodes CDR1 SGHRS and CDR2 YFSETQ. The CDR3 is 14 amino acids. Between the trimmed V and J ends, which lost 1 base and 2 bases, there was a span of 9 bases. For the CDR3, the DNA is TGCGCCAGCAGCTTGTCTCAGGGGCAAGAGACCCAGTACTTC. It specifies CASSLSQGQETQYF.

This chain links TRBV2 with TRBJ1-2; no firm D call. Germline values: CDR1 SNHLY, CDR2 FYNNEI. The CDR3 is 14 amino acids. Trimming took 0 bases from V and 6 from J, leaving 11 bases between them. The CDR3 spells CASSEATDSNGYTF. DNA for the CDR3: TGTGCCAGCAGTGAAGCCACAGATTCGAATGGCTACACCTTC.

V is TRBV4-2 and J is TRBJ2-7, with a weak D call TRBD1 (6 bases). The CDR3 has 13 amino acids. Per germline, CDR1 LGHNA and CDR2 YNFKEQ. Trimming removed 10 bases from V and 6 bases from J, with 19 bases in between. CDR3 loop: CAISSDTGTEQYF. The CDR3 DNA reads TGTGCCATCTCGAGTGACACAGGGACCGAGCAGTACTTC.

The chain joins TRBV29-1 to TRBJ2-3, with TRBD1 matching over 9 bases. This CDR3 is 10 amino acids long. Germline V gene data show CDR1 as SQVTM and CDR2 as ANQGSEA. The ends lost 5 bases at V and 11 bases at J; junction bases unmatched: 2. CDR3 in amino acids: CSVRQGEQYF. CDR3 coding DNA: TGCAGCGTTAGACAGGGGGAGCAGTATTTT.

The chain combines TRBV9 with TRBJ2-3, with 7 bases aligning to TRBD2. Germline CDR1 reads SGDLS; CDR2 reads YYNGEE. The CDR3 extends over 16 amino acids. The junction had 8 bases not matched to a gene; V was cut back by 2 bases and J by 2 bases. As DNA, the CDR3 is TGTGCCAGCAGCGTCTCCACTAGCGCCCTCACAGATACGCAGTATTTT. Translating gives CASSVSTSALTDTQYF.

This clonotype appeared many times. The V gene is TRBV20-1, the J gene TRBJ2-3, with D hard to call. V gave up 0 bases and J gave up 0 bases, with 10 bases separating them. The CDR3 sequence is 15 residues long. Germline CDR1 DFQATT, CDR2 SNEGSKA (reference sequence). CDR3 coding DNA: TGCAGTGCTAGAGATCTGCTAGTAAGCACAGATACGCAGTATTTT. Its translation is CSARDLLVSTDTQYF.

The chain carries TRBV20-1 and TRBJ1-3; D is perhaps TRBD1 (6 bases). This CDR3 region has 13 residues. V lost 3 bases and J lost 9, with 15 bases in between. CDR1 DFQATT and CDR2 SNEGSKA come from the germline V gene (reference sequence). The CDR3 region is CSASRGVLSTIYF. CDR3 DNA sequence: TGCAGTGCTAGCAGGGGCGTCCTGAGCACCATATATTTT.

This clonotype came up a few times. The genes are TRBV5-1 and TRBJ1-2; TRBD1 matches 8 bases. Germline lookup yields CDR1 SGHRS and CDR2 YFSETQ. The trim removed 4 bases at V and 6 bases at J, leaving 8 bases unmatched. This CDR3 is built from 14 residues. The CDR3 DNA sequence: TGCGCCAGCAGCAGCCCAGGGGGCGGTGATGGCTACACCTTC. This gives the protein CASSSPGGGDGYTF.

The chain uses TRBV6-1 and TRBJ2-3, with unresolved D. The CDR3 has 14 amino acids. Germline values: CDR1 MNHNS, CDR2 SASEGT. Trimming cost V 5 bases and J 3 bases, with 12 bases left between them. The CDR3 sequence is CASSHSQTTDTQYF. The CDR3, as DNA: TGTGCCAGCAGTCACAGTCAGACGACAGATACGCAGTATTTT.

This chain links TRBV5-5 with TRBJ2-5, with TRBD1 as a possible D gene (5 bases). Trimming pared 4 bases from V and 7 bases from J, leaving 20 bases between. CDR3 length: 15 residues. The germline CDR1 and CDR2 sequences are SGHKS and YYEKEE (reference sequence). The CDR3 loop reads CASSLIGAPGGTQYF. The CDR3 DNA follows: TGTGCCAGCAGCCTGATTGGGGCCCCCGGTGGGACCCAGTACTTC. Together with reference TRBV5-5 and TRBJ2-5, the CDR3 gives the full variable domain: DAGVTQSPTHLIKTRGQQVTLRCSPISGHKSVSWYQQVLGQGPQFIFQYYEKEERGRGNFPDRFSARQFPNYSSELNVNALLLGDSALYLCASSLIGAPGGTQYFGPGTRLLVL.

The genes are TRBV4-2 and TRBJ2-1; 9 nucleotides align to TRBD2. Germline CDR1 is LGHNA and CDR2 is YNFKEQ. CDR3 length equals 21 residues. Germline trimming cut 1 base from V and 1 base from J; bases unmatched to any gene: 17. CDR3 loop: CASSQAGWSGGPGRSYNEQFF. The CDR3 nucleotides are TGTGCCAGCAGCCAAGCGGGCTGGAGCGGGGGGCCGGGTAGATCCTACAATGAGCAGTTCTTC.

This clonotype was counted only a few times. The chain couples TRBV5-1 to TRBJ1-2, with D possibly matching TRBD1 (6 bases). CDR1 SGHRS and CDR2 YFSETQ come from the germline V gene. Trimming took off 0 bases at V and 5 bases at J, with 11 bases between the two ends. The CDR3 is made up of 14 amino acids. The CDR3 here is CASSLGTEIYGYTF. As DNA, the CDR3 is TGCGCCAGCAGCTTGGGGACAGAGATATATGGCTACACCTTC.

This clonotype was recorded many times. This chain links TRBV7-8 with TRBJ1-4, with D maybe TRBD1 (6 bases). Deletions cut 5 bases from V and 8 bases from J, with 18 bases between. CDR1 and CDR2 (germline): SGHVS, FQNEAQ. The length of the CDR3 is 15 residues. This CDR3 is CASSAGQKADEKLFF. DNA of the CDR3: TGTGCCAGCAGCGCCGGACAGAAAGCGGACGAAAAACTGTTTTTT.

This clonotype showed up just a few times. The CDR3 region has the DNA TGTGCCAGCAGTAATGACAGGCAAAAGGACCAAGAGACCCAGTACTTC. It specifies CASSNDRQKDQETQYF. The genes are TRBV2 and TRBJ2-5; the D gene is possibly TRBD1 (6 bases). Germline CDR1 and CDR2: SNHLY and FYNNEI. With 5 bases removed from V and 0 bases from J, the gap between germline ends came to 16 bases. The CDR3 has 16 amino acids.

The chain employs TRBV11-1 and TRBJ2-3; 11 bases fit TRBD2. V lost 6 bases, J lost 0 bases, and 11 bases stayed unmatched. The CDR3 consists of 18 residues. The germline CDR1 and CDR2 sequences are SGHAT and FQDESV (reference sequence). As DNA, the CDR3 is TGTGCCAGCAGGCATCGTCTAGCGGGGGGAACTAGCACAGATACGCAGTATTTT. This sequence encodes CASRHRLAGGTSTDTQYF.

The J gene is TRBJ2-7, the V gene TRBV5-1; D is ambiguous. The CDR3 length is 14 residues. The germline V and J ends were trimmed by 4 bases and 1 base, with 12 bases remaining between them. The germline V gene encodes CDR1 SGHRS and CDR2 YFSETQ. CDR3 loop: CASSENWKSYEQYF. The CDR3 DNA sequence: TGCGCCAGCAGCGAGAATTGGAAATCCTACGAGCAGTACTTC.

The V gene is TRBV7-6, the J gene TRBJ1-2, with D perhaps matching TRBD1 (6 bases). V was pared by 0 bases and J by 3 bases, with 8 bases between. The CDR3 is 14 residues long. Germline assignment: CDR1 SGHVS and CDR2 FNYEAQ. The DNA for the CDR3 is TGTGCCAGCAGCTTAGCCCCAGGGGACTATGGCTACACCTTC. Translating gives CASSLAPGDYGYTF.

The chain is built from TRBV5-6 and TRBJ2-7; no clear D. Germline CDR1 SGHDT, CDR2 YYEEEE. V lost 6 bases and J lost 5, with 9 bases in between. The CDR3 sequence is 11 residues long. The CDR3 DNA follows: TGTGCCAGCAACTGGGAACACGAGCAGTACTTC. As protein: CASNWEHEQYF.

This clonotype has just a few counts. V gene TRBV12-3 or TRBV12-4 combines with J gene TRBJ1-1, with a possible D match to TRBD1 (5 bases). V lost 5 bases and J lost 0, with 16 bases in between. The length of the CDR3 is 16 residues. CDR3 nucleotides: TGTGCCAGCAGTCCGGCAGGGCGGCCGATGAACACTGAAGCTTTCTTT. Amino acids: CASSPAGRPMNTEAFF.

V and J are TRBV5-4 and TRBJ1-5, with a tentative D call TRBD1 (5 bases). Germline V lookup: CDR1 SGHNT, CDR2 YYREEE (reference sequence). There are 15 residues in the CDR3. The V gene lost 0 bases and the J gene lost 0 bases, with 7 bases spanning the gap. The CDR3 reads CASSLGQNSNQPQHF. Written as DNA, the CDR3 is TGTGCCAGCAGCTTGGGACAGAATAGCAATCAGCCCCAGCATTTT.

The rearrangement joins TRBV7-6 to TRBJ1-5; D gene ambiguous. CDR3 length: 12 amino acids. Trimming cost V 0 bases and J 9 bases, with 6 bases left between them. Germline V gives CDR1 SGHVS, CDR2 FNYEAQ. The CDR3 DNA reads as TGTGCCAGCAGCTTAGCCGTAGGGCCCCAGCATTTT. Translating gives CASSLAVGPQHF.

The V call is TRBV4-1, the J call TRBJ2-1, with D possibly matching TRBD2 (6 bases). This CDR3 comprises 15 residues. Trimming shortened V by 0 bases and J by 4 bases, and 10 bases separated the two germline ends. CDR1 MGHRA and CDR2 YSYEKL come from the germline V gene. Here the CDR3 reads CASSQEGGPYNEQFF. The CDR3 DNA follows: TGCGCCAGCAGCCAAGAGGGGGGACCGTACAATGAGCAGTTCTTC.

This clonotype has just a few counts. The chain employs TRBV30 and TRBJ1-1; D is undetermined. Trimming left V 8 bases short and J 0 bases short, with 7 bases between. The CDR3 runs 11 residues. Germline CDR1 and CDR2: GTSNPN and SVGIG (reference sequence). The CDR3 region is CAGYMNTEAFF. In nucleotides, the CDR3 is TGTGCCGGGTACATGAACACTGAAGCTTTCTTT. Full variable domain (rest looked up from reference TRBV30 and TRBJ1-1): SQTIHQWPATLVQPVGSPLSLECTVEGTSNPNLYWYRQAAGRGLQLLFYSVGIGQISSEVPQNLSASRPQDRQFILSSKKLLLSDSGFYLCAGYMNTEAFFGQGTRLTVV.

V is TRBV9 and J is TRBJ2-7, with TRBD1 as a possible D gene (5 bases). The CDR3 spans 14 residues. V was clipped by 3 bases and J by 5 bases, with 15 bases between them. From germline, CDR1 is SGDLS and CDR2 YYNGEE. The CDR3, as DNA: TGTGCCAGCAGCGCCCCACAGGATCCCCACGAGCAGTACTTC. It encodes CASSAPQDPHEQYF.

The J gene is TRBJ1-5, the V gene TRBV20-1, with a tentative D call TRBD1 (5 bases). V was pared by 3 bases and J by 2 bases, with 14 bases between. Germline CDR1 is DFQATT and CDR2 is SNEGSKA (reference sequence). This CDR3 contains 15 residues. The CDR3 coding sequence is TGCAGTGCTAGTAGGTGGGGGTTGGGCAATCAGCCCCAGCATTTT. Its protein product is CSASRWGLGNQPQHF.

A few counts support this clonotype. V gene TRBV7-9 combines with J gene TRBJ2-5, with TRBD1 matching over 7 bases. The CDR3 consists of 15 residues. Germline CDR1 is SEHNR and CDR2 is FQNEAQ (reference sequence). V lost 4 bases and J lost 7; bases outside the gene matches: 12. Here the CDR3 reads CASSSTQQGKGTQYF. CDR3 nucleotide sequence: TGTGCCAGCAGCTCTACACAACAGGGGAAAGGGACCCAGTACTTC.

The genes are TRBV7-6 and TRBJ2-4; D is ambiguous. Germline CDR1 is SGHVS and CDR2 is FNYEAQ. The V end lost 4 bases, the J end lost 7 bases, and 11 bases lay between the germline ends. The CDR3 consists of 13 residues. The CDR3 reads CASSWAGGNIQYF. The CDR3 DNA reads TGTGCCAGCAGCTGGGCAGGCGGTAACATTCAGTACTTC.

This clonotype has ten or more counts. V usage is TRBV12-3 or TRBV12-4 and J usage is TRBJ1-3; D is uncertain. Trimming pared 7 bases from V and 0 bases from J, leaving 10 bases between. The CDR3 has 14 residues. This CDR3 is CASTFSSSGNTIYF. DNA for the CDR3: TGTGCCAGCACCTTCTCCAGCTCTGGAAACACCATATATTTT.

This clonotype was detected many times. This chain connects TRBV7-8 to TRBJ1-1, with 12 positions matching TRBD1. The CDR3 has 14 amino acids. Germline V gene sequence: CDR1 SGHVS, CDR2 FQNEAQ. The junction had 3 bases not matched to a gene; V was cut back by 0 bases and J by 10 bases. This CDR3 is CASSLAGTGGAAFF. In DNA, the CDR3 is TGTGCCAGCAGCTTAGCTGGGACAGGGGGCGCAGCTTTCTTT.

The V and J genes are TRBV11-2 and TRBJ2-2; D perhaps matches TRBD2 (5 bases). The germline V and J ends were trimmed by 1 base and 5 bases, with 14 bases remaining between them. This CDR3 is 16 amino acids long. The germline V gene has CDR1 SGHAT and CDR2 FQNNGV. CDR3 in DNA: TGTGCCAGCAGCTTAGGTCGTGGCGGGTGGACCGGGGAGCTGTTTTTT. Its translation is CASSLGRGGWTGELFF.

This clonotype came up a few times. The J gene is TRBJ2-7, the V gene TRBV7-6, with 7 bases fitting TRBD1. The CDR3 is 15 residues long. From germline, CDR1 is SGHVS and CDR2 FNYEAQ. Trimming took 3 bases from V and 0 from J; bases not matched to a gene: 5. The CDR3: CASSFGTERSYEQYF. In DNA form, the CDR3 reads TGTGCCAGCAGCTTTGGGACAGAGCGCTCCTACGAGCAGTACTTC.